This T cell receptor beta chain was recovered during a study of blood T cell repertoires in COVID-19. Clones were sequenced by immunoSEQ multiplex PCR, and TCRdb holds only the in-frame ones, with some missing. This sample has some 200,000 clones; about 88% occur once, and the top ten carry more than 2.5%. V lost 8 bases and J 7 bases, leaving 12 bases between the germline ends. Germline V gene sequence: CDR1 SGHTA, CDR2 FQGNSA. The CDR3 spans 12 residues. This chain connects TRBV7-2 to TRBJ2-1; D not resolved. This clonotype was obtained from a woman in her twenties or thirties who had recovered from COVID-19. Input material: PBMCs or T cells enriched from blood (not recorded which). CDR3 in DNA: TGTGCCAGCGCAACCCTATTAAATGAGCAGTTCTTC. This translates into CASATLLNEQFF.